Presented here are 20 T cell receptor beta chains from one specimen sequenced in a study of blood T cell repertoires in COVID-19. Profiling relied on immunoSEQ multiplex PCR, and the TCRdb table lists in-frame clones only, not all of them. The sample has 69,000 or so clones, around 90% seen once; the top ten hold 5% to 6%. The sequenced material came from peripheral blood. These receptor sequences come from a man in his fifties with acute or convalescent COVID-19.

This chain connects TRBV11-3 to TRBJ2-3; 7 bases agree with TRBD2. The CDR3 consists of 15 residues. Germline trimming cut 5 bases from V and 1 base from J; bases unmatched to any gene: 6. Germline CDR1 SGHNT, CDR2 YENEEA. The CDR3 bases are TGTGCCAGCAGCGTAAGCGGGACTCGCACAGATACGCAGTATTTT. Amino acids: CASSVSGTRTDTQYF.

This CDR3 is CASSLTGLSSSYEQYF. The CDR3 region has the DNA TGTGCCAGCAGCTTAACGGGACTCTCGAGCTCCTACGAGCAGTACTTC. V is TRBV7-6 and J is TRBJ2-7, with D possibly being TRBD2 (6 bases). The V gene's germline CDR1 is SGHVS and CDR2 FNYEAQ. The CDR3 covers 16 residues. Between the trimmed V and J ends, which lost 2 bases and 0 bases, there was a span of 14 bases.

The rearrangement links TRBV30 to TRBJ2-3; D possibly corresponds to TRBD1 (6 bases). With 7 bases removed from V and 2 bases from J, the gap between germline ends came to 16 bases. The CDR3 is 14 amino acids. Germline V gives CDR1 GTSNPN, CDR2 SVGIG (reference sequence). CDR3 protein: CASQGNLPTDTQYF. The CDR3 DNA reads as TGTGCCTCACAGGGTAACCTACCCACAGATACGCAGTATTTT.

The chain joins TRBV2 to TRBJ2-2; D not resolved. Germline CDR1 reads SNHLY; CDR2 reads FYNNEI. V dropped 4 bases and J dropped 8 bases, with 11 bases sitting between them. The CDR3 runs to 13 residues. The CDR3 nucleotides are TGTGCCAGCAGTGTAGTGTCTCCGGGGGAGCTGTTTTTT. Translated, it gives CASSVVSPGELFF.

The V and J genes are TRBV11-3 and TRBJ2-5, with D tentatively TRBD2 (5 bases). The V gene lost 5 bases and the J gene lost 6 bases, with 25 bases spanning the gap. The CDR3 consists of 17 residues. Germline V CDR1 and CDR2: SGHNT, YENEEA. The CDR3 sequence: CASSLREGRAGLQTQYF. The CDR3 bases are TGTGCCAGCAGCCTCCGGGAAGGGCGGGCCGGGCTGCAGACCCAGTACTTC.

This rearrangement joins TRBV30 to TRBJ1-3; weak D call: TRBD1 (5 bases). The CDR3 covers 14 residues. Germline loops: CDR1 GTSNPN, CDR2 SVGIG (reference sequence). V was pared by 1 base and J by 8 bases, with 15 bases between. CDR3 protein: CAWSALRGVDTIYF. CDR3 coding DNA: TGTGCCTGGAGTGCCCTCCGGGGGGTAGACACCATATATTTT.

The genes are TRBV27 and TRBJ2-5; possibly TRBD1 for D (5 bases). V shed 0 bases and J shed 5 bases, with 10 bases lying between them. CDR1 and CDR2 from the germline V gene are MNHEY and SMNVEV (reference sequence). The CDR3 has 14 amino acids. The CDR3 DNA follows: TGTGCCAGCAGTTTATCGCAGGGTCGGGAGACCCAGTACTTC. Its protein product is CASSLSQGRETQYF.

The genes are TRBV24-1 and TRBJ1-2; D is unresolved. The V gene lost 7 bases and the J gene lost 4 bases, with 9 bases spanning the gap. The length of the CDR3 is 12 residues. The V gene's germline CDR1 is KGHDR and CDR2 SFDVKD. The CDR3 is CATSAPSYGYTF. The CDR3 nucleotides are TGTGCCACCAGCGCCCCCAGCTATGGCTACACCTTC.

The chain is built from TRBV5-1 and TRBJ1-1; D possibly corresponds to TRBD1 (5 bases). V was pared by 4 bases and J by 0 bases, with 10 bases between. The CDR3 sequence is 14 residues long. Germline lookup yields CDR1 SGHRS and CDR2 YFSETQ. The CDR3 sequence: CASSPQGMNTEAFF. In DNA form, the CDR3 reads TGCGCCAGCAGCCCGCAGGGTATGAACACTGAAGCTTTCTTT. The full variable domain, its missing parts supplied by reference TRBV5-1 and TRBJ1-1, is KAGVTQTPRYLIKTRGQQVTLSCSPISGHRSVSWYQQTPGQGLQFLFEYFSETQRNKGNFPGRFSGRQFSNSRSEMNVSTLELGDSALYLCASSPQGMNTEAFFGQGTRLTVV.

CDR3 in DNA: TGTGCCAGCAGCCAAGACTGGGCCGACCTACAAGAGACCCAGTACTTC. Encoded protein: CASSQDWADLQETQYF. This rearrangement joins TRBV14 to TRBJ2-5; no clear D gene. Germline V gene lookup returns CDR1 SGHDN and CDR2 FVKESK. Trimming stripped 0 bases from V and 2 bases from J, with 13 bases between. This CDR3 has 16 amino acids.

This rearrangement joins TRBV10-3 to TRBJ2-5, with 10 bases that match TRBD2. With V trimmed by 3 bases and J by 4 bases, 8 bases remained unmatched. This CDR3 contains 16 residues. Germline V gives CDR1 ENHRY, CDR2 SYGVKD. In nucleotides, the CDR3 is TGTGCCATCAGTGACATACTAGCGGGAACCGGAGAGACCCAGTACTTC. It translates to CAISDILAGTGETQYF.

This chain uses TRBV30 with TRBJ1-2; maybe TRBD1 (6 bases). The V end lost 3 bases, the J end lost 8 bases, and 25 bases lay between the germline ends. CDR1 is GTSNPN, CDR2 SVGIG, per germline (reference sequence). The length of the CDR3 is 16 residues. CDR3 sequence: CAWSLGGTPSREGYTF. The CDR3 DNA is TGTGCCTGGAGCCTGGGGGGGACACCCTCAAGAGAAGGCTACACCTTC.

The V gene is TRBV5-1, the J gene TRBJ2-2; 15 bases are shared with TRBD2. V gave up 4 bases and J gave up 6 bases; unmatched junction bases: 10. The germline gives CDR1 SGHRS, CDR2 YFSETQ. The CDR3 has 18 amino acids. Here the CDR3 DNA reads TGCGCCAGCAGCAAACGGACTAGCGGGAGGGCCGGACCCGGGGAGCTGTTTTTT. It is translated as CASSKRTSGRAGPGELFF.

The chain recombines TRBV4-1 with TRBJ1-1; D call uncertain. The germline V and J ends were trimmed by 1 base and 1 base, with 10 bases remaining between them. Germline-derived CDR1 and CDR2 are MGHRA and YSYEKL. The CDR3 contains 15 residues. The CDR3, as DNA: TGCGCCAGCAGCCAAGTCTCCGCAGGGAACACTGAAGCTTTCTTT. It yields the protein CASSQVSAGNTEAFF.

This clone was picked up a small number of times. The J gene is TRBJ1-5, the V gene TRBV28, with 7 bases aligning to TRBD1. CDR3 length: 14 amino acids. The V segment lost 6 bases and the J segment 3 bases; nucleotides outside the gene matches: 5. Germline assignment: CDR1 MDHEN and CDR2 SYDVKM. The CDR3 coding sequence is TGTGCCAGCAGCCCCGGGACAGACAATCAGCCCCAGCATTTT. It yields the protein CASSPGTDNQPQHF.

The chain couples TRBV11-2 to TRBJ2-3; a possible D gene is TRBD2 (6 bases). The CDR3 contains 15 residues. V was trimmed by 3 bases and J by 2 bases, leaving 12 bases between them. In germline, CDR1 is SGHAT, CDR2 FQNNGV. Here the CDR3 DNA reads TGTGCCAGCAGCTTCGGAGGGGCACTCACAGATACGCAGTATTTT. It translates to CASSFGGALTDTQYF. The full variable domain, completed using reference TRBV11-2 and TRBJ2-3, is EAGVAQSPRYKIIEKRQSVAFWCNPISGHATLYWYQQILGQGPKLLIQFQNNGVVDDSQLPKDRFSAERLKGVDSTLKIQPAKLEDSAVYLCASSFGGALTDTQYFGPGTRLTVL.

This chain connects TRBV5-1 to TRBJ2-1; D might be TRBD2 (5 bases). Germline loops: CDR1 SGHRS, CDR2 YFSETQ. Trimming stripped 0 bases from V and 7 bases from J, with 11 bases between. The length of the CDR3 is 14 residues. The CDR3 reads CASSLVASQNEQFF. In nucleotides, the CDR3 is TGCGCCAGCAGCTTGGTGGCTAGCCAGAATGAGCAGTTCTTC.

The chain recombines TRBV4-3 with TRBJ1-2; D may be TRBD1 (6 bases). Trimming cost V 1 base and J 2 bases, with 11 bases left between them. This CDR3 has 15 residues. From germline, CDR1 is LGHNA and CDR2 YSLEER. The CDR3 protein is CASSQGLTGNYGYTF. As DNA, the CDR3 is TGCGCCAGCAGCCAAGGACTGACAGGCAACTATGGCTACACCTTC.

The genes are TRBV27 and TRBJ1-1; TRBD1 matches at 7 bases. Looked up from germline, CDR1 is MNHEY and CDR2 is SMNVEV (reference sequence). With V trimmed by 7 bases and J by 5 bases, 16 bases remained unmatched. This CDR3 is 16 amino acids long. CDR3 residues: CASTHSETGLATEAFF. Written as DNA, the CDR3 is TGTGCCAGCACCCATTCCGAGACAGGGTTGGCGACTGAAGCTTTCTTT.

The chain links TRBV5-4 to TRBJ2-5; possible D gene TRBD1, 5 bases. Deletions cut 0 bases from V and 5 bases from J, with 8 bases between. The CDR3 covers 13 residues. CDR1 and CDR2 from the germline V gene are SGHNT and YYREEE (reference sequence). The CDR3 nucleotides are TGTGCCAGCAGCTTGGGACAGTCGGAGACCCAGTACTTC. It is translated as CASSLGQSETQYF.